This TCR beta chain was identified during a study of T cells in tumors after PD-1 blockade. Study context: Prior checkpoint blockade, systemic immunosuppressant use, or anti-cancer therapy within 4 weeks excluded patients. Each patient got pembrolizumab 200 mg every 3 weeks or cemiplimab 350 mg every 2 weeks. Mean per blood sample: about 110,000 templates (about 24,000-290,000), some 36,000 unique clonotypes.

The method was immunoSEQ multiplex PCR; TCRdb's version includes in-frame clones alone and lacks a portion of them. Of 45,000 to 50,000 clones listed, roughly three quarters are singletons. Germline V gives CDR1 LGHNT, CDR2 FRNRAP. V gave up 0 bases and J gave up 2 bases, with 10 bases separating them. This CDR3 has 15 amino acids. The source material was PBMCs, sampled before anti-PD-1 therapy. This chain connects TRBV12-5 to TRBJ1-2; D unclear. The sequence was collected from a human donor with advanced basal cell or squamous cell carcinoma (not recorded which). CDR3 in amino acids: CASGLVRQANYGYTF. Here the CDR3 DNA reads TGTGCTAGTGGTTTGGTACGCCAGGCGAACTATGGCTACACCTTC.